This paragraph covers one T cell receptor beta chain sequence. The source of the sample is a study of cytomegalovirus exposure and HLA in healthy donors. Method: immunoSEQ multiplex PCR; TCRdb's copy keeps in-frame clones and lacks some. Altogether about 130,000 clones are present, approximately 94% being singletons, with the ten largest covering approximately 1.5%. The donors were members of the validation cohort, which comprised approximately 120 subjects and was separate from the first cohort of 666 subjects. The germline gives CDR1 SGHNT, CDR2 YYREEE (reference sequence). Deletions cut 1 base from V and 2 bases from J, with 16 bases between. This CDR3 contains 16 residues.

The sequenced material came from PBMCs. The chain is built from TRBV5-4 and TRBJ2-7; D perhaps matches TRBD2 (6 bases). This clonotype originated in a man between 18 and 29 years old in good health and CMV-seronegative. The CDR3 nucleotides are TGTGCCAGCAGCTTGAGGGCGGGAAGTATTACCTACGAGCAGTACTTC. Translation: CASSLRAGSITYEQYF.